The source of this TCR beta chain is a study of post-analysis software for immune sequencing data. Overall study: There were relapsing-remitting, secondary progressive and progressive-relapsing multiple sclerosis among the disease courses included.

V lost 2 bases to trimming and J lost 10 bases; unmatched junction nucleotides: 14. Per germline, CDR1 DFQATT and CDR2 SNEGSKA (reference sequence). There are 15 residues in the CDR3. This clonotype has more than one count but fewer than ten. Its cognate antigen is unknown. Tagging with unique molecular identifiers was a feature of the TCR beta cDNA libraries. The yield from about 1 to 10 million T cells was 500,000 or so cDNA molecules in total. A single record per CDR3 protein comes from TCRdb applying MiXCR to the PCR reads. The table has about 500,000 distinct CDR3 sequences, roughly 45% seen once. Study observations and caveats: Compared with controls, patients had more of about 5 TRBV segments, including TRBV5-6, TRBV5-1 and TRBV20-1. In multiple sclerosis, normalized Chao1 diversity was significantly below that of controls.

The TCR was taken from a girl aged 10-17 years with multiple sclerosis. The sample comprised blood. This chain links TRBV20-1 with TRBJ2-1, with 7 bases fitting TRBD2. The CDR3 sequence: CSARNIGSAGGEQFF. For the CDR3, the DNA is TGCAGTGCTAGAAACATAGGGAGTGCCGGGGGGGAGCAGTTCTTC.